These 9 T cell receptor beta chains originate from one sample sequenced in a study of T cell responses to AZD1222 COVID-19 vaccine (dated by TCRdb to the early 2020s). The library was generated by the immunoSEQ multiplex PCR assay. Imported from immuneACCESS, the table was reduced by TCRdb to in-frame sequences with V and J called. These copies leave out some clones; in studies compared against another copy, an unresolved V gene accounts for under half, and the cause of the remainder is not known. The sample data list 160,000 or so clones, and 80% to 90% of these were observed just once. Just over 9% of the sample goes to the ten largest clones. The time point label for this specimen denotes: about 28 days (+/-7) after the second vaccine dose. The sample was peripheral blood, taken 28 days after the second AZD1222 dose. The origin of the receptors is an adult who received the AZD1222 COVID-19 vaccine.

The rearrangement joins TRBV19 to TRBJ2-6, with D perhaps TRBD1 (6 bases). The V end lost 7 bases, the J end lost 0 bases, and 13 bases lay between the germline ends. The germline CDR1 and CDR2 sequences are LNHDA and SQIVND (reference sequence). The CDR3 totals 16 residues. The CDR3 reads CASTPLGASGANVLTF. The DNA of the CDR3 is TGTGCCAGTACCCCACTGGGGGCCTCTGGGGCCAACGTCCTGACTTTC.

This chain links TRBV4-2 with TRBJ1-4; D possibly corresponds to TRBD1 (5 bases). Germline CDR1 is LGHNA and CDR2 is YNFKEQ. V was clipped by 2 bases and J by 6 bases, with 13 bases between them. CDR3 length equals 15 residues. CDR3: CASSQSPGLYEKLFF. CDR3 nucleotide sequence: TGTGCCAGCAGCCAATCCCCAGGGCTATATGAAAAACTGTTTTTT.

This chain uses TRBV7-2 with TRBJ1-1; 7 positions match TRBD1. Germline lookup yields CDR1 SGHTA and CDR2 FQGNSA. The length of the CDR3 is 16 residues. J was trimmed by 1 base and V by 3 bases; bases with no gene match: 8. CDR3 sequence: CASSLARGRGNTEAFF. CDR3 sequence (DNA): TGTGCCAGCAGCTTGGCGAGGGGGCGAGGGAACACTGAAGCTTTCTTT.

V usage is TRBV15 and J usage is TRBJ2-7, with 8 bases lining up with TRBD1. Germline V gives CDR1 LNHNV, CDR2 YYDKDF (reference sequence). This CDR3 comprises 16 residues. J lost 0 bases, V lost 3 bases, and 7 bases had no gene match. CDR3 sequence: CATSSEWTGSSYEQYF. The CDR3 DNA reads TGTGCCACCAGCAGCGAATGGACAGGGAGCTCCTACGAGCAGTACTTC.

This clone was recorded once. The CDR3 loop reads CASRSTVQGPYGYTF. CDR3 in DNA: TGTGCCAGCAGGTCCACCGTTCAGGGCCCCTATGGCTACACCTTC. V and J are TRBV6-5 and TRBJ1-2; the D gene is possibly TRBD1 (5 bases). The ends were cut back, 6 bases at V and 4 bases at J, with 18 bases in the middle. The length of the CDR3 is 15 residues. CDR1 and CDR2 (germline): MNHEY, SVGAGI.

The chain uses TRBV4-3 and TRBJ2-1; D is unclear. In germline, CDR1 is LGHNA, CDR2 YSLEER. The CDR3 consists of 14 residues. Trimming cost V 0 bases and J 6 bases, with 9 bases left between them. The CDR3 here is CASSQDFAANEQFF. The CDR3 DNA reads as TGCGCCAGCAGCCAAGATTTTGCTGCCAATGAGCAGTTCTTC.

J is TRBJ2-3 and V is TRBV27, with D possibly being TRBD1 or TRBD2 (6 bases each). CDR1 MNHEY and CDR2 SMNVEV come from the germline V gene (reference sequence). This CDR3 comprises 14 residues. Deletions cut 6 bases from V and 6 bases from J, with 16 bases between. The CDR3 reads CASSPRRRGDTQYF. The CDR3 nucleotides are TGTGCCAGCAGCCCCCGACGGAGGGGGGATACGCAGTATTTT.

V is TRBV5-1 and J is TRBJ2-3; D is ambiguous. CDR1 and CDR2 (germline): SGHRS, YFSETQ. The CDR3 is 16 residues long. V was clipped by 0 bases and J by 6 bases, with 17 bases between them. CDR3: CASSLAGQTFMDTQYF. The CDR3 DNA follows: TGCGCCAGCAGCTTGGCCGGCCAGACCTTCATGGATACGCAGTATTTT.

The chain employs TRBV18 and TRBJ2-1, with 7 bases aligning to TRBD1. J lost 8 bases, V lost 3 bases, and 4 bases had no gene match. This CDR3 has 13 amino acids. Germline V gene sequence: CDR1 KGHSH, CDR2 LQKENI. The CDR3 nucleotides are TGTGCCAGCTCACCGACAGGGTCCCATGAGCAGTTCTTC. Protein product: CASSPTGSHEQFF.